The clone carrying this TCR beta chain was seen a handful of times. Its antigen is not identified. The DNA is left out, because the CDR3 cannot be placed on it with certainty; the CDR3 is given as TCRdb lists it. The entry originates in a study of response to subunit inactivated influenza vaccine. Whole-study findings and limits: Every seasonal influenza vaccination brings in few new T cells, the authors suggested.

MiXCR, applied by TCRdb to the RT-PCR reads, yields one record per CDR3 protein. The table lists about 650,000 distinct CDR3 sequences, approximately 15% of them singletons. With termini counted, the CDR3 has 14 amino acids. The sequence came from a man in his fifties or sixties who received an inactivated influenza vaccine. The J gene is TRBJ1-1, the V gene TRBV21-1; the tabulated D call, TRBD1, remains unverified against the DNA. TRBV21-1 is a recognized pseudogene. The sequenced sample was PBMCs from blood, obtained 12 days after vaccination. This CDR3 reads CASSKVGQGTEAFF.